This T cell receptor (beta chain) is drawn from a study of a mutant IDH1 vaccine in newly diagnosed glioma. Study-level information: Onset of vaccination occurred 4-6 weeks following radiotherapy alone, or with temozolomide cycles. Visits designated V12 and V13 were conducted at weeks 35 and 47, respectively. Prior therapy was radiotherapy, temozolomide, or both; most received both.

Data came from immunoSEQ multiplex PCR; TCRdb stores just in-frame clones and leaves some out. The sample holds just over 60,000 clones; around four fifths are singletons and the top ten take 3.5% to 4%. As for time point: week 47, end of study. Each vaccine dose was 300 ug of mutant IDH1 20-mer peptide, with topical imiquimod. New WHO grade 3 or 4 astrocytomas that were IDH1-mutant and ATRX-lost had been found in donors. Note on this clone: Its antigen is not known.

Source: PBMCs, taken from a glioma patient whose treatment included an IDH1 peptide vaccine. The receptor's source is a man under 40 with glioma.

The CDR3 bases are TGTGCCAGCACCGCCGAGCTAGCGGGGGTCCACTCCTACAATGAGCAGTTCTTC. It yields the protein CASTAELAGVHSYNEQFF. This chain uses TRBV27 with TRBJ2-1, with 10 bases fitting TRBD2. V was pared by 7 bases and J by 0 bases, with 12 bases of the junction left unmatched. CDR3 length equals 18 residues. Germline V lookup: CDR1 MNHEY, CDR2 SMNVEV (reference sequence).